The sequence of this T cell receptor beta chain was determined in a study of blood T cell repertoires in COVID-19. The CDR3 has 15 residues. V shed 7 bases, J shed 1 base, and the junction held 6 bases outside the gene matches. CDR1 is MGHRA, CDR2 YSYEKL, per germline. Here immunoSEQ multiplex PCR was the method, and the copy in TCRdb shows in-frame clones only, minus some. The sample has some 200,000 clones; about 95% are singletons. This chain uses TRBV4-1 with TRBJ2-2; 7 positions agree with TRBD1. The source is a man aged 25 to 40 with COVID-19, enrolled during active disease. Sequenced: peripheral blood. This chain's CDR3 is CASTRGGRNTGELFF. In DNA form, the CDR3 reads TGCGCCAGCACCAGAGGGGGCCGGAACACCGGGGAGCTGTTTTTT.